Below, 25 T cell receptor beta chains from the same sample are listed, as sequenced in a study of OX40 agonist ivuxolimab in advanced cancers. The data were produced by immunoSEQ multiplex PCR, yet TCRdb's version contains in-frame clones alone and is incomplete. The table has about 79,000 clones, 88% seen once; the top ten hold around 4.3%. The specimen comprised CD4+ or CD8+ T cells sorted from blood, sampled in a trial of the OX40 agonist ivuxolimab. The receptors were gathered from an adult with an advanced solid tumor such as melanoma, head and neck, liver or kidney cancer.

The V and J genes are TRBV18 and TRBJ1-5, with a possible D match to TRBD1 (5 bases). The CDR3 runs 14 residues. The germline gives CDR1 KGHSH, CDR2 LQKENI. V was trimmed by 2 bases and J by 6 bases, leaving 11 bases between them. The CDR3 coding sequence is TGTGCCAGCTCACCAGACGGGGGGAGTCAGCCCCAGCATTTT. Amino acid sequence: CASSPDGGSQPQHF.

The chain recombines TRBV25-1 with TRBJ2-6; D is ambiguous. The germline V gene has CDR1 MGHDK and CDR2 SYGVNS. V was clipped by 8 bases and J by 2 bases, with 10 bases between them. CDR3 length: 14 amino acids. The CDR3 coding sequence is TGTGCCAGCTCCCCTCGGGCTGGGGCCAACGTCCTGACTTTC. The encoded protein is CASSPRAGANVLTF.

The genes are TRBV7-9 and TRBJ2-7, with D maybe TRBD2 (6 bases). The germline V and J ends were trimmed by 5 bases and 5 bases, with 10 bases remaining between them. The CDR3 is 12 amino acids. The germline V gene has CDR1 SEHNR and CDR2 FQNEAQ (reference sequence). CDR3 sequence (DNA): TGTGCCAGCAGCATCTCGGGGGACGAGCAGTACTTC. Its translation is CASSISGDEQYF.

The chain uses TRBV5-1 and TRBJ2-5; 8 bases map to TRBD2. Per germline, CDR1 SGHRS and CDR2 YFSETQ. This CDR3 spans 15 amino acids. Trimming cost V 4 bases and J 2 bases; bases outside gene matches: 7. The CDR3 region has the DNA TGCGCCAGCAGCCAAGGACTAGCACTTCAAGAGACCCAGTACTTC. Translating gives CASSQGLALQETQYF.

V usage is TRBV6-6 and J usage is TRBJ2-2; 7 positions match TRBD1. CDR3 length: 15 amino acids. After removal of 6 bases from V and 6 bases from J, the junction contained 10 bases not matched to a gene. Germline V gene lookup returns CDR1 MNHNY and CDR2 SVGAGI (reference sequence). Here the CDR3 reads CASRPDRVGAGELFF. The CDR3 DNA reads as TGTGCCAGCAGACCAGACAGGGTTGGCGCCGGGGAGCTGTTTTTT.

The chain employs TRBV5-1 and TRBJ2-3; 9 positions agree with TRBD1. CDR1 and CDR2 (germline): SGHRS, YFSETQ. The V segment lost 3 bases and the J segment 1 base; nucleotides outside the gene matches: 6. This CDR3 has 16 residues. As DNA, the CDR3 is TGCGCCAGCAGCTCGGGGGGACAGGGCGGCACAGATACGCAGTATTTT. Amino acid sequence: CASSSGGQGGTDTQYF.

CDR3 sequence: CASSLLRPGGYTF. For the CDR3, the DNA is TGTGCCAGCAGTTTGCTGAGACCCGGAGGCTACACCTTC. The V gene is TRBV28, the J gene TRBJ1-2; D gene ambiguous. In germline, CDR1 is MDHEN, CDR2 SYDVKM. The V gene lost 3 bases and the J gene lost 8 bases, with 13 bases spanning the gap. This CDR3 is 13 amino acids long.

J is TRBJ2-3 and V is TRBV5-4; 7 nucleotides line up with TRBD2. J was trimmed by 0 bases and V by 3 bases; bases with no gene match: 4. The V gene's germline CDR1 is SGHNT and CDR2 YYREEE (reference sequence). The CDR3 sequence is 15 residues long. Here the CDR3 reads CASSSRRESTDTQYF. In nucleotides, the CDR3 is TGTGCCAGCAGCTCTCGGCGGGAGAGCACAGATACGCAGTATTTT.

This rearrangement joins TRBV5-5 to TRBJ2-7, with 7 bases lining up with TRBD2. In germline, CDR1 is SGHKS, CDR2 YYEKEE (reference sequence). CDR3 length: 16 amino acids. V shed 1 base and J 0 bases; nucleotides not matched to a gene: 7. DNA of the CDR3: TGTGCCAGCAGCTTGACTAGCGTCCAGAGCTCCTACGAGCAGTACTTC. It is translated as CASSLTSVQSSYEQYF.

The chain employs TRBV27 and TRBJ2-7; D unresolved. CDR1 and CDR2 (germline): MNHEY, SMNVEV (reference sequence). The V end was cut by 4 bases, the J end by 2 bases, with 6 bases between. This CDR3 spans 12 amino acids. CDR3 DNA: TGTGCCAGCAGTTCGCCCGCCTACGAGCAGTACTTC. Its translation is CASSSPAYEQYF.

The chain employs TRBV7-2 and TRBJ1-2, with 8 bases fitting TRBD1. Per the germline V gene, CDR1 is SGHTA and CDR2 is FQGNSA. After removal of 1 base from V and 2 bases from J, the junction contained 3 bases not matched to a gene. CDR3 length: 15 residues. The CDR3 is CASSLGPGGNYGYTF. CDR3 DNA: TGTGCCAGCAGCTTAGGGCCAGGGGGCAACTATGGCTACACCTTC.

The chain employs TRBV7-9 and TRBJ2-1; D unclear. This CDR3 region has 13 residues. V lost 3 bases and J 8 bases, leaving 11 bases between the germline ends. The germline V gene encodes CDR1 SEHNR and CDR2 FQNEAQ (reference sequence). In DNA, the CDR3 is TGTGCCAGCAGCTTTACCCCTCTGGATGAGCAGTTCTTC. Residues: CASSFTPLDEQFF.

The chain employs TRBV18 and TRBJ1-1; D unclear. Germline CDR1 is KGHSH and CDR2 is LQKENI. V gave up 2 bases and J gave up 5 bases, with 12 bases separating them. The CDR3 extends over 14 amino acids. The CDR3 DNA reads TGTGCCAGCTCACCATCTTTTGCGGAAACTGAAGCTTTCTTT. Its translation: CASSPSFAETEAFF.

Only one count was recorded for this clone. The CDR3: CASSLLPGAGTEAFF. The CDR3 coding sequence is TGTGCCAGCAGTTTATTGCCAGGGGCAGGGACTGAAGCTTTCTTT. The genes are TRBV27 and TRBJ1-1; D might be TRBD1 (6 bases). The CDR3 covers 15 residues. In germline, CDR1 is MNHEY, CDR2 SMNVEV (reference sequence). The ends were cut back, 1 base at V and 5 bases at J, with 14 bases in the middle.

The chain employs TRBV10-3 and TRBJ2-7; D call uncertain. V was pared by 0 bases and J by 5 bases, with 11 bases between. The CDR3 consists of 14 residues. Germline CDR1 is ENHRY and CDR2 is SYGVKD. CDR3 protein: CAISESERANEQYF. CDR3 nucleotide sequence: TGTGCCATCAGTGAGTCGGAAAGGGCAAACGAGCAGTACTTC.

The rearrangement uses TRBV11-3 and TRBJ2-6; the D gene is possibly TRBD2 (5 bases). The germline V gene encodes CDR1 SGHNT and CDR2 YENEEA. Trimming removed 1 base from V and 2 bases from J, with 6 bases in between. The CDR3 has 15 residues. DNA for the CDR3: TGTGCCAGCAGCTTAGCCGGGGCTGGGGCCAACGTCCTGACTTTC. Its translation is CASSLAGAGANVLTF.

This clone has just one count. The chain employs TRBV10-1 and TRBJ1-2; weak D call: TRBD1 (5 bases). Germline-derived CDR1 and CDR2 are WNHNN and SYGVQD (reference sequence). Trimming shortened V by 2 bases and J by 4 bases, and 14 bases separated the two germline ends. The CDR3 has 15 residues. The CDR3 nucleotides read TGCGCCAGCAGTGAGCAAGGGACGGATTCCTATGGCTACACCTTC. Protein: CASSEQGTDSYGYTF.

The rearrangement links TRBV30 to TRBJ1-1; D is possibly TRBD1 (5 bases). This CDR3 region has 14 residues. Per the germline V gene, CDR1 is GTSNPN and CDR2 is SVGIG (reference sequence). The ends were cut back, 7 bases at V and 5 bases at J, with 20 bases in the middle. The CDR3 region is CALDRDSQGTEAFF. CDR3 nucleotides: TGTGCCTTGGACCGAGACAGCCAAGGGACTGAAGCTTTCTTT.

The chain is built from TRBV9 and TRBJ2-2; a weak D match, TRBD2 (5 bases). Germline assignment: CDR1 SGDLS and CDR2 YYNGEE. V was clipped by 4 bases and J by 5 bases, with 12 bases between them. This CDR3 has 14 residues. Here the CDR3 reads CASSPRPGTGELFF. CDR3 nucleotides: TGTGCCAGCAGCCCCCGCCCGGGGACCGGGGAGCTGTTTTTT.

The chain carries TRBV6-5 and TRBJ2-2; D might be TRBD2 (5 bases). The CDR3 is 14 amino acids. The ends were cut back, 6 bases at V and 1 base at J, with 9 bases in the middle. Germline CDR1 is MNHEY and CDR2 is SVGAGI. In DNA, the CDR3 is TGTGCCAGCAGATCTAGCTGGAACACCGGGGAGCTGTTTTTT. Its translation: CASRSSWNTGELFF.

The chain has TRBV11-2 and TRBJ2-1; the match to TRBD2 covers 8 bases. With V trimmed by 0 bases and J by 15 bases, 7 bases remained unmatched. Germline V CDR1 and CDR2: SGHAT, FQNNGV. The CDR3 loop spans 13 amino acids. CDR3 nucleotide sequence: TGTGCCAGCAGCTTAGATCGCGGGAGGAGGCGGTTCTTC. As protein: CASSLDRGRRRFF.

The chain recombines TRBV5-1 with TRBJ2-7; D is ambiguous. Germline CDR1 is SGHRS and CDR2 is YFSETQ. The ends were cut back, 3 bases at V and 2 bases at J, with 3 bases in the middle. The CDR3 sequence is 11 residues long. The CDR3 sequence: CASSSAYEQYF. Written as DNA, the CDR3 is TGCGCCAGCAGCTCCGCCTACGAGCAGTACTTC.

The rearrangement uses TRBV6-5 and TRBJ1-5; a possible D gene is TRBD1 (6 bases). CDR1 is MNHEY, CDR2 SVGAGI, per germline. V shed 6 bases and J shed 7 bases, with 19 bases lying between them. The CDR3 extends over 15 amino acids. CDR3 nucleotide sequence: TGTGCCAGCAGCCGAAAGTCAGGGGCTTCCCAGCCCCAGCATTTT. Amino acids: CASSRKSGASQPQHF.

V usage is TRBV5-1 and J usage is TRBJ2-3, with D unclear. V lost 0 bases and J lost 0, with 5 bases in between. The CDR3 length is 14 residues. CDR1 SGHRS and CDR2 YFSETQ come from the germline V gene. CDR3 protein: CASSLGGSTDTQYF. CDR3 nucleotide sequence: TGCGCCAGCAGCTTGGGGGGTAGCACAGATACGCAGTATTTT.

The genes are TRBV27 and TRBJ2-7; either TRBD1 or TRBD2 may supply D (5 bases each). The V and J ends lost 3 bases and 5 bases respectively, with 11 bases between them. CDR1 and CDR2 from the germline V gene are MNHEY and SMNVEV (reference sequence). The CDR3 contains 13 residues. The CDR3, as DNA: TGTGCCAGCAGTTTGGGGGAAACAGACGAGCAGTACTTC. It is translated as CASSLGETDEQYF.